A selection of T cell receptor beta chains follows, all from one sample in a study of control samples from healthy donors and cancer patients. TCRdb's copy holds only in-frame clones and misses some; the assay was immunoSEQ multiplex PCR. The table records approximately 100,000 clones, 65% to 85% of them present only once. Sequencing was carried out using PBMCs. The receptor set was obtained from a man aged 65-85 years with lung cancer. The CDR3 runs from the conserved cysteine through the conserved F or W. D genes are given only for firm matches. Clone size is stated in some rows and not others, as once, few, many or a class when expanded.

TRBV9	.	TRBJ2-3	.	TGTGCCAGCAGCGTAGGCCTAGCGTTAGATACGCAGTATTTT	CASSVGLALDTQYF
TRBV18	.	TRBJ2-5	.	TGTGCCAGCTCACCACGGGACTTGGAGACCCAGTACTTC	CASSPRDLETQYF
TRBV6-5	.	TRBJ2-7	.	TGTGCCAGCAGTTTAACTAGGGCTCACGAGCAGTACTTC	CASSLTRAHEQYF
TRBV25-1	TRBD1	TRBJ1-5	.	TGTGCCACCCGGGACAGGGGAGTTAGCAATCAGCCCCAGCATTTT	CATRDRGVSNQPQHF
TRBV11-1	.	TRBJ2-3	.	TGTGCCAGCAGCCCCAGGAGGGGGATCTCCACAGATACGCAGTATTTT	CASSPRRGISTDTQYF
TRBV10-3	.	TRBJ1-2	.	TGTGCCATCAGTGAGGGAACAGGGAATGGCTACACCTTC	CAISEGTGNGYTF
TRBV7-9	.	TRBJ1-3	.	TGTGCCATTCGGACGAGCTCTGGAAACACCATATATTTT	CAIRTSSGNTIYF
TRBV27	.	TRBJ1-5	.	TGTGCCAGCAGTTTATCGGGTCGGGGACCCCGGCAGCCCCAGCATTTT	CASSLSGRGPRQPQHF
TRBV29-1	.	TRBJ1-1	.	TGCAGCGTTGGAGGAATCGCAGGGGTCGCTGAAGCTTTCTTT	CSVGGIAGVAEAFF
TRBV15	TRBD1	TRBJ2-1	.	TGTGCCACCCTTTACGGGACAGGGGTCTACAATGAGCAGTTCTTC	CATLYGTGVYNEQFF
TRBV6-5	TRBD1	TRBJ1-6	.	TGTGCCAGCAGCCCCAGGGGGGGGAAGAGTTCACCCCTCCACTTT	CASSPRGGKSSPLHF
TRBV4-2	.	TRBJ2-1	.	TGTGCCAGCAGCCAAGAGGAGAGCTCCTACAATGAGCAGTTCTTC	CASSQEESSYNEQFF
TRBV5-5	TRBD1	TRBJ1-1	.	TGTGCCAGCAAAGGGCAGGGGGCGATCCAGAACACTGAAGCTTTCTTT	CASKGQGAIQNTEAFF
TRBV28	.	TRBJ1-2	.	TGTGCCAGCAGTTTATTGGAGAACTATGGCTACACCTTC	CASSLLENYGYTF
TRBV11-2	.	TRBJ2-2	.	TGTGCCAGCAGCCCGACAGCAGTGAACACCGGGGAGCTGTTTTTT	CASSPTAVNTGELFF
TRBV5-1	.	TRBJ1-5	few	TGCGCCAGCAGCCCGGCGGGGTATGATCAGCCCCAGCATTTT	CASSPAGYDQPQHF
TRBV2	.	TRBJ2-2	.	TGTGCCAGCAGTGAACGGGGACTCCTAGTCGCCGGGGAGCTGTTTTTT	CASSERGLLVAGELFF
TRBV4-2	TRBD2	TRBJ2-2	.	TGTGCCAGCAGCTCAGGCATTCTAGCGGGGACGAACACCGGGGAGCTGTTTTTT	CASSSGILAGTNTGELFF
TRBV6-5	TRBD1	TRBJ2-7	.	TGTGCCAGCAGCTCCCGGGACAGGGTAATCGGGCAGTACTTC	CASSSRDRVIGQYF
TRBV9	.	TRBJ2-5	.	TGTGCCAGCAGCGTAGAAATTGGGTCGGGGCAAGAGACCCAGTACTTC	CASSVEIGSGQETQYF
TRBV18	.	TRBJ1-5	.	TGTGCCAGCTCACCATCAAGCAATCAGCCCCAGCATTTT	CASSPSSNQPQHF
TRBV10-2	.	TRBJ1-1	.	TGCGCCAGCAGCGAGAGGGGGACTGAAGCTTTCTTT	CASSERGTEAFF
TRBV3-1/TRBV3-2	.	TRBJ1-2	.	TGTGCCAGTTCGACCTCTTGGGGGGGCGACTATGGCTACACCTTC	CASSTSWGGDYGYTF
TRBV30	TRBD1	TRBJ2-7	.	TGTGCCTGGAGTACCATAGACAGGGCCCACGAGCAGTACTTC	CAWSTIDRAHEQYF
TRBV10-2	.	TRBJ1-1	.	TGCGCCAGCAGTGATGGGCTAACACGAGGAGCTTTCTTT	CASSDGLTRGAFF
TRBV6-2/TRBV6-3	.	TRBJ2-2	.	TGTGCCAGCAGTTATATCAGGGGCGCGAACACCGGGGAGCTGTTTTTT	CASSYIRGANTGELFF
TRBV4-2	.	TRBJ1-5	.	TGTGCCAGCAGCCCGGGAGTCGACAGCCTAAATCAGCCCCAGCATTTT	CASSPGVDSLNQPQHF
TRBV11-2	.	TRBJ2-3	few	TGTGCCAGCAGCTTAAGGAGTGGCAGCACAGATACGCAGTATTTT	CASSLRSGSTDTQYF
TRBV5-5	TRBD2	TRBJ2-3	.	TGTGCCAGCAGCTTCATAGCGGGGGGGATGTCAGATACGCAGTATTTT	CASSFIAGGMSDTQYF
TRBV6-4	TRBD2	TRBJ2-2	.	TGTGCCAGCAGTGTCGGGGGGGGTACCGGGGAGCTGTTTTTT	CASSVGGGTGELFF
TRBV4-3	.	TRBJ2-7	.	TGCGCCAGCAGCCAAGCCCCGGACAGTAGCTCCTACGAGCAGTACTTC	CASSQAPDSSSYEQYF
TRBV3-1/TRBV3-2	TRBD2	TRBJ2-1	.	TGTGCCAGCAGCCAAGATCCCCACAATGAAGCGGGGGGACCTTCTTACAATGAGCAGTTCTTC	CASSQDPHNEAGGPSYNEQFF
TRBV7-2	TRBD2	TRBJ2-1	.	TGTGCCAGCAGCTTAGAAGCTAGCGGCTCCTACAATGAGCAGTTCTTC	CASSLEASGSYNEQFF
TRBV6-5	TRBD1	TRBJ1-1	.	TGTGCCAGCAGTTCTACCGGGACAGGGCGCACTGAAGCTTTCTTT	CASSSTGTGRTEAFF
TRBV18	.	TRBJ2-7	.	TGTGCCAGCTCACCACAGAGTGGTGGGGGGGAGCAGTACTTC	CASSPQSGGGEQYF
TRBV29-1	.	TRBJ1-1	.	TGCAGCGTTGAAGGCTCGAGGACGGGAGGGACTGAAGCTTTCTTT	CSVEGSRTGGTEAFF
TRBV7-8	TRBD2	TRBJ2-1	.	TGTGCCAGCAGCCTTAGCGGGGGGCCTACTGATGAGCAGTTCTTC	CASSLSGGPTDEQFF
TRBV19	.	TRBJ2-7	.	TGTGCCAGTAGTATCGGACTGAACTACGAGCAGTACTTC	CASSIGLNYEQYF
TRBV28	.	TRBJ1-1	.	TGTGCCAGCAGTTTCGCAGGGGTGAACACTGAAGCTTTCTTT	CASSFAGVNTEAFF
TRBV12-3/TRBV12-4	.	TRBJ1-1	.	TGTGCCAGCAGTTTCTCGGCGAACACTGAAGCTTTCTTT	CASSFSANTEAFF